Listed below are T cell receptor beta chains from one sample, sequenced in a study of cytomegalovirus exposure and HLA in healthy donors. The assay was immunoSEQ multiplex PCR, and TCRdb's table has in-frame clones only and misses some. This sample carries roughly 120,000 clones, 75% of them seen once, and the ten largest clones take around 1.7%. The sample taken for sequencing was PBMCs. The receptors were gathered from a woman aged 18-30 years in good health and CMV-seronegative. Each CDR3 is given with its conserved first and last residue. Each record gives: J gene, V gene, clone size, D gene, CDR3 protein, CDR3 DNA. The D gene is left open where the match is weak. Expanded clones get a size class; other rows say once, few or many, or leave the size out.

j_call: TRBJ1-2; v_call: TRBV7-9; clone_size: NA; d_call: NA; cdr3_aa: CASSLAGSDIPYGYTF; cdr3_nt: TGTGCCAGCAGCCTAGCGGGCTCGGACATCCCCTATGGCTACACCTTC
j_call: TRBJ1-1; v_call: TRBV29-1; clone_size: NA; d_call: TRBD1; cdr3_aa: CSVNDRDTEAFF; cdr3_nt: TGCAGCGTGAACGACAGGGACACTGAAGCTTTCTTT
j_call: TRBJ1-4; v_call: TRBV7-3; clone_size: NA; d_call: NA; cdr3_aa: CASSLTGTGGRNNEKLFF; cdr3_nt: TGTGCCAGCAGCTTAACCGGGACCGGGGGGCGGAATAATGAAAAACTGTTTTTT
j_call: TRBJ2-1; v_call: TRBV29-1; clone_size: NA; d_call: NA; cdr3_aa: CSVGSYNEQFF; cdr3_nt: TGCAGCGTTGGGAGCTACAATGAGCAGTTCTTC
j_call: TRBJ1-2; v_call: TRBV11-2; clone_size: NA; d_call: NA; cdr3_aa: CASSLDPGANYGYTF; cdr3_nt: TGTGCCAGCAGCTTAGATCCGGGAGCTAACTATGGCTACACCTTC
j_call: TRBJ1-6; v_call: TRBV6-6; clone_size: NA; d_call: NA; cdr3_aa: CASSQRTRNSPLHF; cdr3_nt: TGTGCCAGCAGCCAGCGGACTCGTAATTCACCCCTCCACTTT
j_call: TRBJ2-5; v_call: TRBV10-3; clone_size: few; d_call: TRBD1; cdr3_aa: CAISDRQGQETQYF; cdr3_nt: TGTGCCATCAGTGATAGACAGGGGCAAGAGACCCAGTACTTC
j_call: TRBJ2-2; v_call: TRBV19; clone_size: NA; d_call: NA; cdr3_aa: CASTPPLQGTGELFF; cdr3_nt: TGTGCCAGTACCCCGCCCCTTCAGGGGACCGGGGAGCTGTTTTTT
j_call: TRBJ2-4; v_call: TRBV30; clone_size: NA; d_call: TRBD1; cdr3_aa: CAWSPRDRGAVAKNIQYF; cdr3_nt: TGTGCCTGGAGTCCCCGAGACAGGGGGGCTGTAGCCAAAAACATTCAGTACTTC
j_call: TRBJ2-7; v_call: TRBV30; clone_size: NA; d_call: NA; cdr3_aa: CAWSQGGQSHEQYF; cdr3_nt: TGTGCCTGGTCGCAGGGGGGACAATCCCACGAGCAGTACTTC
j_call: TRBJ1-1; v_call: TRBV2; clone_size: few; d_call: TRBD1; cdr3_aa: CASTWGQGAQGGAFF; cdr3_nt: TGTGCCAGCACTTGGGGACAGGGGGCACAAGGAGGGGCTTTCTTT
j_call: TRBJ1-2; v_call: TRBV2; clone_size: once; d_call: TRBD1; cdr3_aa: CASELTDRGYGYTF; cdr3_nt: TGTGCCAGCGAATTAACGGACAGGGGCTATGGCTACACCTTC
j_call: TRBJ2-5; v_call: TRBV29-1; clone_size: NA; d_call: NA; cdr3_aa: CSVEQVQETQYF; cdr3_nt: TGCAGCGTTGAACAGGTTCAAGAGACCCAGTACTTC
j_call: TRBJ1-1; v_call: TRBV30; clone_size: few; d_call: TRBD1; cdr3_aa: CAWGTGDTEAFF; cdr3_nt: TGTGCCTGGGGGACAGGGGACACGGAAGCTTTCTTT
j_call: TRBJ2-1; v_call: TRBV7-3; clone_size: once; d_call: NA; cdr3_aa: CASSPGNMLDEQFF; cdr3_nt: TGTGCCAGCAGCCCAGGGAACATGTTGGATGAGCAGTTCTTC
j_call: TRBJ1-1; v_call: TRBV28; clone_size: NA; d_call: NA; cdr3_aa: CASSRRWIHRERNTEAFF; cdr3_nt: TGTGCCAGCAGCCGCCGATGGATCCACAGGGAGAGGAACACTGAAGCTTTCTTT
j_call: TRBJ1-1; v_call: TRBV5-1; clone_size: NA; d_call: TRBD1; cdr3_aa: CASSYDRVEAFF; cdr3_nt: TGCGCCAGCAGCTATGACAGGGTCGAAGCTTTCTTT
j_call: TRBJ2-3; v_call: TRBV29-1; clone_size: few; d_call: NA; cdr3_aa: CSVDGLADTQYF; cdr3_nt: TGCAGCGTTGATGGTCTAGCCGATACGCAGTATTTT
j_call: TRBJ2-1; v_call: TRBV28; clone_size: NA; d_call: TRBD1; cdr3_aa: CASSPRTGVYNEQFF; cdr3_nt: TGTGCCAGCAGTCCACGGACAGGGGTTTACAATGAGCAGTTCTTC
j_call: TRBJ1-2; v_call: TRBV4-1; clone_size: NA; d_call: NA; cdr3_aa: CASSPQGSGYGYTF; cdr3_nt: TGCGCCAGCAGCCCCCAGGGGTCAGGCTATGGCTACACCTTC
j_call: TRBJ2-5; v_call: TRBV18; clone_size: NA; d_call: NA; cdr3_aa: CASSSGSKETQYF; cdr3_nt: TGTGCCAGCTCATCCGGGAGTAAAGAGACCCAGTACTTC
j_call: TRBJ1-2; v_call: TRBV28; clone_size: NA; d_call: NA; cdr3_aa: CASSLATVFYGYTF; cdr3_nt: TGTGCCAGCAGTTTAGCGACAGTTTTCTATGGCTACACCTTC
j_call: TRBJ1-2; v_call: TRBV7-9; clone_size: once; d_call: NA; cdr3_aa: CASSLGGYGYTF; cdr3_nt: TGTGCCAGCAGCCTCGGGGGGTATGGCTACACCTTC
j_call: TRBJ1-2; v_call: TRBV6-5; clone_size: NA; d_call: NA; cdr3_aa: CASRGARGYTF; cdr3_nt: TGTGCCAGCAGGGGGGCGCGGGGCTACACCTTC
j_call: TRBJ2-6; v_call: TRBV5-1; clone_size: few; d_call: NA; cdr3_aa: CASSFGQGANVLTF; cdr3_nt: TGCGCCAGCAGCTTCGGGCAGGGCGCCAACGTCCTGACTTTC
j_call: TRBJ1-5; v_call: TRBV28; clone_size: NA; d_call: NA; cdr3_aa: CASSLLSGAGQPQHF; cdr3_nt: TGTGCCAGCAGTTTATTATCAGGGGCTGGCCAGCCCCAGCATTTT
j_call: TRBJ2-5; v_call: TRBV6-1; clone_size: NA; d_call: NA; cdr3_aa: CASSGPKGGGQETQYF; cdr3_nt: TGTGCCAGCAGTGGTCCTAAGGGAGGGGGCCAAGAGACCCAGTACTTC
j_call: TRBJ1-2; v_call: TRBV6-5; clone_size: NA; d_call: TRBD1; cdr3_aa: CASSSHRGQNYGYTF; cdr3_nt: TGTGCCAGCAGTTCACACAGGGGGCAGAACTATGGCTACACCTTC
j_call: TRBJ2-4; v_call: TRBV27; clone_size: NA; d_call: TRBD2; cdr3_aa: CASSPMRRGVNIQYF; cdr3_nt: TGTGCCAGCAGCCCAATGAGGCGGGGGGTAAACATTCAGTACTTC
j_call: TRBJ2-3; v_call: TRBV10-3; clone_size: few; d_call: TRBD2; cdr3_aa: CAISERLAGAPSSQDTQYF; cdr3_nt: TGTGCCATCAGTGAGCGGCTAGCGGGGGCCCCCTCCTCCCAGGATACGCAGTATTTT
j_call: TRBJ1-4; v_call: TRBV27; clone_size: NA; d_call: NA; cdr3_aa: CASRPAGTYNEKLFF; cdr3_nt: TGTGCCAGCAGGCCGGCCGGGACATATAATGAAAAACTGTTTTTT
j_call: TRBJ1-4; v_call: TRBV30; clone_size: NA; d_call: TRBD1; cdr3_aa: CAWSHRGANEKLFF; cdr3_nt: TGTGCCTGGAGCCACAGGGGGGCGAATGAAAAACTGTTTTTT
j_call: TRBJ2-5; v_call: TRBV5-1; clone_size: once; d_call: TRBD2; cdr3_aa: CASRGSGGAPQETQYF; cdr3_nt: TGCGCCAGCAGAGGTAGCGGGGGGGCCCCACAAGAGACCCAGTACTTC
j_call: TRBJ1-1; v_call: TRBV19; clone_size: once; d_call: TRBD1; cdr3_aa: CASSDPTSGGVMMNTEAFF; cdr3_nt: TGTGCCAGTAGCGATCCGACCTCAGGGGGCGTAATGATGAACACTGAAGCTTTCTTT
j_call: TRBJ2-5; v_call: TRBV11-2; clone_size: NA; d_call: NA; cdr3_aa: CASSLVPGETQYF; cdr3_nt: TGTGCCAGCAGCTTAGTTCCGGGAGAGACCCAGTACTTC
j_call: TRBJ1-1; v_call: TRBV25-1; clone_size: NA; d_call: TRBD1; cdr3_aa: CASRVGQGTEAFF; cdr3_nt: TGTGCCAGCAGGGTAGGACAGGGCACTGAAGCTTTCTTT
j_call: TRBJ1-3; v_call: TRBV6-5; clone_size: once; d_call: NA; cdr3_aa: CASSSRGNTIYF; cdr3_nt: TGTGCCAGCAGTTCGAGGGGAAACACCATATATTTT
j_call: TRBJ1-4; v_call: TRBV5-4; clone_size: once; d_call: NA; cdr3_aa: CASSHGGRVSEKLFF; cdr3_nt: TGTGCCAGCAGCCATGGGGGGAGGGTCAGTGAAAAACTGTTTTTT
j_call: TRBJ2-1; v_call: TRBV5-4; clone_size: NA; d_call: TRBD2; cdr3_aa: CASSLRGLTLYNEQFF; cdr3_nt: TGTGCCAGCAGCTTGAGGGGACTAACACTCTACAATGAGCAGTTCTTC
j_call: TRBJ2-1; v_call: TRBV10-3; clone_size: NA; d_call: TRBD1; cdr3_aa: CAISPGQGYSNEQFF; cdr3_nt: TGTGCCATCTCGCCTGGACAGGGATACAGTAATGAGCAGTTCTTC
j_call: TRBJ1-1; v_call: TRBV23-1; clone_size: NA; d_call: NA; cdr3_aa: CASYRENTEAFF; cdr3_nt: TGCGCCAGTTACAGGGAGAACACTGAAGCTTTCTTT
j_call: TRBJ1-2; v_call: TRBV28; clone_size: NA; d_call: NA; cdr3_aa: CASSLVRFYYGYTF; cdr3_nt: TGTGCCAGCAGTTTGGTTCGGTTTTACTATGGCTACACCTTC
j_call: TRBJ2-1; v_call: TRBV4-1; clone_size: NA; d_call: NA; cdr3_aa: CASSHPPTGSYNEQFF; cdr3_nt: TGCGCCAGCAGCCACCCACCCACAGGGAGCTACAATGAGCAGTTCTTC
j_call: TRBJ2-3; v_call: TRBV6-5; clone_size: NA; d_call: TRBD2; cdr3_aa: CASSLAGASTDTQYF; cdr3_nt: TGTGCCAGCAGTCTAGCGGGGGCCAGCACAGATACGCAGTATTTT
j_call: TRBJ2-2; v_call: TRBV7-2; clone_size: NA; d_call: NA; cdr3_aa: CASKVADTGELFF; cdr3_nt: TGTGCCAGCAAAGTGGCCGACACCGGGGAGCTGTTTTTT
j_call: TRBJ1-1; v_call: TRBV7-8; clone_size: few; d_call: NA; cdr3_aa: CASSFSHRRGNTEAFF; cdr3_nt: TGTGCCAGCAGCTTCTCCCACCGGCGAGGGAACACTGAAGCTTTCTTT
j_call: TRBJ2-7; v_call: TRBV28; clone_size: NA; d_call: TRBD2; cdr3_aa: CASSLIWGGLGTYEQYF; cdr3_nt: TGTGCCAGCAGTCTTATATGGGGGGGACTAGGAACCTACGAGCAGTACTTC
j_call: TRBJ2-5; v_call: TRBV28; clone_size: NA; d_call: NA; cdr3_aa: CASSLTWRGQETQYF; cdr3_nt: TGTGCCAGCAGTTTAACTTGGCGGGGCCAAGAGACCCAGTACTTC
j_call: TRBJ1-1; v_call: TRBV10-3; clone_size: NA; d_call: TRBD1; cdr3_aa: CASRGTGLKNTEAFF; cdr3_nt: TGTGCCTCCAGGGGGACAGGGTTGAAGAACACTGAAGCTTTCTTT
j_call: TRBJ2-7; v_call: TRBV9; clone_size: few; d_call: TRBD1; cdr3_aa: CASSVSRQGYEQYF; cdr3_nt: TGTGCCAGCAGCGTGTCAAGACAGGGATACGAGCAGTACTTC
j_call: TRBJ2-2; v_call: TRBV7-7; clone_size: NA; d_call: NA; cdr3_aa: CASKQSNTGELFF; cdr3_nt: TGTGCTAGCAAACAGAGCAACACCGGGGAGCTGTTTTTT
j_call: TRBJ1-1; v_call: TRBV7-9; clone_size: NA; d_call: NA; cdr3_aa: CASSGGGSRGNTEAFF; cdr3_nt: TGTGCCAGCAGCGGTGGGGGGAGTAGGGGAAACACTGAAGCTTTCTTT
j_call: TRBJ1-4; v_call: TRBV7-9; clone_size: NA; d_call: TRBD1; cdr3_aa: CSSRGTDEKLFF; cdr3_nt: TGTTCCAGCAGGGGGACTGATGAAAAACTGTTTTTT
j_call: TRBJ1-6; v_call: TRBV11-2; clone_size: NA; d_call: NA; cdr3_aa: CASSLAGYNSPLHF; cdr3_nt: TGTGCCAGCAGCTTAGCAGGGTACAATTCACCCCTCCACTTT
j_call: TRBJ2-3; v_call: TRBV9; clone_size: NA; d_call: TRBD2; cdr3_aa: CASSWTSDRTDTQYF; cdr3_nt: TGTGCCAGCAGCTGGACTAGCGACCGCACAGATACGCAGTATTTT